This T cell receptor beta chain came from a study of T cells after yellow fever vaccination. Study-wide background: When fractions had low cell numbers, they were prepared with SMART-Seq v4 Ultra Low Input. Study-level points and caveats: A small share of clonotypes appeared in both CD4 and CD8 compartments. Most clones from primary vaccination resurfaced after the booster (96% CD4, about 91% CD8).

This CDR3 region has 15 residues. Trimming cost V 0 bases and J 2 bases, with 11 bases left between them. It was through 5'RACE template switching that TCR cDNA was made, with a universal primer site and UMIs added. TCRdb re-analysed the 5' RACE reads in MiXCR, keeping a single row per CDR3 protein. The sample records about 330,000 distinct CDR3 sequences, about 6.9% being singletons. On this clonotype itself: Antigen unknown.

The receptor comes from a young man who received the YFV17D yellow fever vaccine. The V call is TRBV12-3 or TRBV12-4, the J call TRBJ2-7, with D hard to call. Source: PBMCs, taken more than 40 days after the first yellow fever vaccination. The CDR3 loop reads CASSLAETYTYEQYF. CDR3 in DNA: TGTGCCAGCAGTTTAGCCGAGACGTATACCTACGAGCAGTACTTC.